The present entry profiles one TCR beta chain with its context. Combining a sample-barcoded 5' primer with a J-beta primer mix, a second PCR ran for about 7 to 12 cycles. TCRdb re-derived calls from the 5' RACE reads in MiXCR, one entry per CDR3 protein. The repertoire includes roughly 1,700,000 distinct CDR3 sequences, roughly 28% of them detected once, and over 7% sits in the top ten. The data originate from a study of blood T cells in healthy people across ages. Researchers isolated at least 7 million PBMCs per sample. J lost 5 bases, V lost 7 bases, and 5 bases had no gene match. CDR1 SQVTM and CDR2 ANQGSEA come from the germline V gene. CDR3 length: 12 residues.

What was sequenced was blood. This receptor was identified in a woman in her twenties or thirties in good health. This chain joins TRBV29-1 and TRBJ2-5, with TRBD1 matching over 9 bases. The CDR3 bases are TGCAGCGCCGGACAGGGGTCCGAGACCCAGTACTTC. This encodes CSAGQGSETQYF.